These 25 T cell receptor beta chains were all obtained from the same sample, sequenced in a study of shared clonotypes between healthy human individuals. Assay used: immunoSEQ multiplex PCR; TCRdb lists only in-frame clones, some missing. This sample yields 450,000 to 500,000 clones, of which approximately 78% are seen a single time; more than 10% belongs to the top ten. Sequencing used PBMCs. The receptors stem from a woman aged 40-49 years in good health. Some clones in this sample may be carry-over from other donors' samples.

V gene TRBV11-1 combines with J gene TRBJ2-3, with TRBD2 identical over 8 bases. CDR3 length: 16 residues. V was pared by 0 bases and J by 1 base, with 3 bases of the junction left unmatched. Germline loops: CDR1 SGHAT, CDR2 FQDESV (reference sequence). In nucleotides, the CDR3 is TGTGCCAGCAGCTTAGCGATGGGACTAGGCACAGATACGCAGTATTTT. This encodes CASSLAMGLGTDTQYF.

The chain has TRBV7-9 and TRBJ2-7; tentative D call: TRBD1 (6 bases). Deletions cut 1 base from V and 2 bases from J, with 9 bases between. The germline CDR1 and CDR2 sequences are SEHNR and FQNEAQ (reference sequence). This CDR3 spans 14 amino acids. CDR3: CASSLGDTTYEQYF. In DNA form, the CDR3 reads TGTGCCAGCAGCTTAGGGGACACTACCTACGAGCAGTACTTC.

Details on this clone: A junction end diverges from the germline sequence, so it may reflect a read error. V usage is TRBV10-1 and J usage is TRBJ2-1; 13 nucleotides agree with TRBD2. Germline V CDR1 and CDR2: WNHNN, SYGVQD (reference sequence). The CDR3 has 16 amino acids. The CDR3 nucleotides read TGCGCCAGCAGTGAGTCCCGGACTAGCGGGAGTTTTGAGCAGCTCTTC. This translates into CASSESRTSGSFEQLF.

As to this clone: A single base is all that separates this from a far larger clone, so a read error is likely. The rearrangement links TRBV14 to TRBJ2-7; D perhaps matches TRBD1 (6 bases). Germline loops: CDR1 SGHDN, CDR2 FVKESK. This CDR3 is 15 amino acids long. The CDR3 sequence: CASSQDRGSSCEQYF. The CDR3 DNA sequence: TGTGCCAGCAGCCAAGACAGGGGAAGCTCCTGCGAGCAGTACTTC.

The chain links TRBV2 to TRBJ1-4; 7 bases agree with TRBD1. In germline, CDR1 is SNHLY, CDR2 FYNNEI. The CDR3 has 13 amino acids. With V trimmed by 10 bases and J by 8 bases, 10 bases remained unmatched. CDR3 loop: CATRDRTYEKLFF. The CDR3 DNA is TGTGCCACCAGGGACAGAACCTACGAAAAACTGTTTTTT.

J is TRBJ1-5 and V is TRBV30, with D possibly TRBD1 on 6 matching bases. The V gene lost 0 bases and the J gene lost 6 bases, with 12 bases spanning the gap. The CDR3 contains 14 residues. The germline V gene encodes CDR1 GTSNPN and CDR2 SVGIG (reference sequence). The CDR3 spells CAWSVGLGGQPQHF. The CDR3 DNA is TGTGCCTGGAGTGTAGGCCTAGGGGGTCAGCCCCAGCATTTT.

V gene TRBV19 combines with J gene TRBJ2-1; TRBD2 agrees at 7 bases. The CDR3 is made up of 17 amino acids. The junction had 12 bases not matched to a gene; V was cut back by 3 bases and J by 4 bases. Germline V gene data show CDR1 as LNHDA and CDR2 as SQIVND (reference sequence). The CDR3 here is CASSILPGAGEYNEQFF. In nucleotides, the CDR3 is TGTGCCAGTAGTATCCTTCCTGGGGCGGGAGAGTACAATGAGCAGTTCTTC.

The V and J genes are TRBV15 and TRBJ2-6; D possibly matches TRBD1 or TRBD2 (5 bases each). Per germline, CDR1 LNHNV and CDR2 YYDKDF (reference sequence). This CDR3 is built from 15 residues. Trimming cost V 5 bases and J 1 base, with 9 bases left between them. The CDR3 DNA sequence: TGTGCCACCAGCCCGTGGGGGTCTGGGGCCAACGTCCTGACTTTC. Its protein product is CATSPWGSGANVLTF. The full variable domain, rest sourced from reference TRBV15 and TRBJ2-6, is DAMVIQNPRYQVTQFGKPVTLSCSQTLNHNVMYWYQQKSSQAPKLLFHYYDKDFNNEADTPDNFQSRRPNTSFCFLDIRSPGLGDTAMYLCATSPWGSGANVLTFGAGSRLTVL.

CDR3 loop: CSVAKLVGSTGELFF. For the CDR3, the DNA is TGCAGCGTTGCTAAATTAGTGGGTTCTACCGGGGAGCTGTTTTTT. The rearrangement links TRBV29-1 to TRBJ2-2; D unclear. V was trimmed by 4 bases and J by 5 bases, leaving 17 bases between them. Germline V gene lookup returns CDR1 SQVTM and CDR2 ANQGSEA. The CDR3 is 15 amino acids.

The V gene is TRBV9, the J gene TRBJ1-2; possibly TRBD1 for D (5 bases). Trimming took off 7 bases at V and 3 bases at J, with 16 bases between the two ends. From germline, CDR1 is SGDLS and CDR2 YYNGEE. CDR3 length: 14 amino acids. CDR3 DNA sequence: TGTGCCAGCGGGGGAGGAGGGAATCACTATGGCTACACCTTC. Its translation is CASGGGGNHYGYTF.

This chain links TRBV5-8 with TRBJ2-1; perhaps D is TRBD1 or TRBD2 (6 bases each). The germline gives CDR1 SGHTS, CDR2 YDEGEE. The CDR3 is made up of 20 amino acids. The V gene lost 3 bases and the J gene lost 2 bases, with 27 bases spanning the gap. CDR3 sequence reads: CASSSLEGGLTGRAYNEQFF. The DNA of the CDR3 is TGTGCCAGCAGCTCGCTCGAGGGGGGATTGACGGGACGGGCCTACAATGAGCAGTTCTTC.

The rearrangement uses TRBV18 and TRBJ2-2; D is unresolved. The CDR3 runs to 13 residues. Germline CDR1 is KGHSH and CDR2 is LQKENI. Trimming cost V 1 base and J 4 bases, with 4 bases left between them. In DNA form, the CDR3 reads TGTGCCAGCTCACCACGGGCCACCGGGGAGCTGTTTTTT. This gives the protein CASSPRATGELFF.

As for this clone: Distinct nucleotide sequences in the sample also encode this CDR3. The chain couples TRBV9 to TRBJ1-5; tentatively, D is TRBD1 (5 bases). In germline, CDR1 is SGDLS, CDR2 YYNGEE. With 2 bases removed from V and 0 bases from J, the gap between germline ends came to 9 bases. The CDR3 is made up of 15 amino acids. In DNA form, the CDR3 reads TGTGCCAGCAGCGTTGGGGGAAATAGCAATCAGCCCCAGCATTTT. Translating gives CASSVGGNSNQPQHF.

The V and J genes are TRBV11-2 and TRBJ2-2; weak D call: TRBD1 (5 bases). Germline V CDR1 and CDR2: SGHAT, FQNNGV. The CDR3 has 16 amino acids. V was trimmed by 0 bases and J by 0 bases, leaving 8 bases between them. CDR3 coding DNA: TGTGCCAGCAGCTTAGAAAGGGGTGCGAACACCGGGGAGCTGTTTTTT. Amino acids: CASSLERGANTGELFF. Full variable domain (missing parts from reference TRBV11-2 and TRBJ2-2): EAGVAQSPRYKIIEKRQSVAFWCNPISGHATLYWYQQILGQGPKLLIQFQNNGVVDDSQLPKDRFSAERLKGVDSTLKIQPAKLEDSAVYLCASSLERGANTGELFFGEGSRLTVL.

This chain links TRBV4-1 with TRBJ2-7, with TRBD1 matching over 9 bases. V was clipped by 4 bases and J by 4 bases; unmatched bases: 8. The CDR3 contains 15 residues. CDR1 is MGHRA and CDR2 is YSYEKL in the germline V gene. This chain's CDR3 is CASSRTGTGSYEQYF. CDR3 in DNA: TGCGCCAGCAGCCGAACCGGGACAGGGAGTTACGAGCAGTACTTC.

V and J are TRBV7-9 and TRBJ1-4; possibly TRBD1 for D (5 bases). V lost 3 bases, J lost 8 bases, and 13 bases lay in between. There are 14 residues in the CDR3. Germline CDR1 SEHNR, CDR2 FQNEAQ (reference sequence). The CDR3 nucleotides read TGTGCCAGCAGCTTCCAGGGCGCTGGCGAAAAACTGTTTTTT. Encoded protein: CASSFQGAGEKLFF.

This chain joins TRBV7-3 and TRBJ2-1; D call uncertain. The germline gives CDR1 SGHTA, CDR2 FQGTGA. The CDR3 runs 15 residues. With 8 bases removed from V and 5 bases from J, the gap between germline ends came to 19 bases. The CDR3 region has the DNA TGTGCCAGCTCCCCGGGTTCTGGCGGAAACAATGAGCAGTTCTTC. This translates into CASSPGSGGNNEQFF.

The chain carries TRBV28 and TRBJ2-4, with D possibly matching TRBD2 (5 bases). The CDR3 spans 15 residues. V lost 5 bases and J 3 bases, leaving 14 bases between the germline ends. Germline CDR1 MDHEN, CDR2 SYDVKM. Written as DNA, the CDR3 is TGTGCCAGCAGTCAACATCGGGGAGTCAAAAACATTCAGTACTTC. It translates to CASSQHRGVKNIQYF.

The rearrangement links TRBV29-1 to TRBJ1-2; D is unclear. The ends were cut back, 8 bases at V and 0 bases at J, with 13 bases in the middle. CDR1 SQVTM and CDR2 ANQGSEA come from the germline V gene. The CDR3 runs 13 residues. CDR3 nucleotides: TGCAGCATCCCTTGGGCGGCTAACTATGGCTACACCTTC. Translation gives CSIPWAANYGYTF. Full variable domain (missing parts from reference TRBV29-1 and TRBJ1-2): SAVISQKPSRDICQRGTSLTIQCQVDSQVTMMFWYRQQPGQSLTLIATANQGSEATYESGFVIDKFPISRPNLTFSTLTVSNMSPEDSSIYLCSIPWAANYGYTFGSGTRLTVV.

The chain combines TRBV29-1 with TRBJ2-7, with D tentatively TRBD2 (6 bases). Germline V gene lookup returns CDR1 SQVTM and CDR2 ANQGSEA. The CDR3 totals 18 residues. V dropped 1 base and J dropped 4 bases, with 26 bases sitting between them. Here the CDR3 reads CSVEGGGSGPIGRYEQYF. In DNA, the CDR3 is TGCAGCGTTGAAGGCGGAGGGAGCGGGCCTATCGGACGGTACGAGCAGTACTTC.

Remarks on this clone: At one end the junction does not follow the germline gene, possibly because of a read error. The rearrangement joins TRBV29-1 to TRBJ2-1; TRBD1 matches at 11 bases. Germline V gene data show CDR1 as SQVTM and CDR2 as ANQGSEA. The CDR3 length is 16 residues. This chain's CDR3 is CSVEAGTGGSYNEQFF. The CDR3 DNA sequence: TGCAGCGTGGAAGCCGGGACAGGGGGATCCTACAATGAGCAGTTCTTC.

The J gene is TRBJ1-2, the V gene TRBV19; D call uncertain. CDR1 is LNHDA and CDR2 is SQIVND in the germline V gene (reference sequence). V was clipped by 1 base and J by 4 bases, with 7 bases between them. CDR3 length: 13 residues. The CDR3 coding sequence is TGTGCCAGTAGTATAGCACAGCTCTATGGCTACACCTTC. Its protein is CASSIAQLYGYTF.

This chain joins TRBV4-2 and TRBJ2-7, with TRBD2 identical over 7 bases. Per germline, CDR1 LGHNA and CDR2 YNFKEQ. This CDR3 spans 16 amino acids. V shed 3 bases and J 1 base; nucleotides not matched to a gene: 9. In DNA, the CDR3 is TGTGCCAGCAGCCATTTGGGGGAGGGCCTGTCCTACGAGCAGTACTTC. Encoded protein: CASSHLGEGLSYEQYF.

This clone came up a few times. The chain employs TRBV7-9 and TRBJ2-5; 9 bases map to TRBD1. Germline values: CDR1 SEHNR, CDR2 FQNEAQ (reference sequence). This CDR3 comprises 15 residues. Trimming took 5 bases from V and 5 from J; bases not matched to a gene: 9. The CDR3 is CASSPRDRAGETQYF. CDR3 nucleotide sequence: TGTGCCAGCAGCCCACGGGACAGGGCCGGGGAGACCCAGTACTTC.

The chain links TRBV5-1 to TRBJ2-7; 14 bases agree with TRBD2. This CDR3 contains 17 residues. With V trimmed by 4 bases and J by 7 bases, 13 bases remained unmatched. Germline CDR1 SGHRS, CDR2 YFSETQ. CDR3 loop: CASSPGLAGGPPREQYF. The CDR3 DNA reads as TGCGCCAGCAGCCCCGGACTAGCGGGAGGCCCCCCTCGTGAGCAGTACTTC.